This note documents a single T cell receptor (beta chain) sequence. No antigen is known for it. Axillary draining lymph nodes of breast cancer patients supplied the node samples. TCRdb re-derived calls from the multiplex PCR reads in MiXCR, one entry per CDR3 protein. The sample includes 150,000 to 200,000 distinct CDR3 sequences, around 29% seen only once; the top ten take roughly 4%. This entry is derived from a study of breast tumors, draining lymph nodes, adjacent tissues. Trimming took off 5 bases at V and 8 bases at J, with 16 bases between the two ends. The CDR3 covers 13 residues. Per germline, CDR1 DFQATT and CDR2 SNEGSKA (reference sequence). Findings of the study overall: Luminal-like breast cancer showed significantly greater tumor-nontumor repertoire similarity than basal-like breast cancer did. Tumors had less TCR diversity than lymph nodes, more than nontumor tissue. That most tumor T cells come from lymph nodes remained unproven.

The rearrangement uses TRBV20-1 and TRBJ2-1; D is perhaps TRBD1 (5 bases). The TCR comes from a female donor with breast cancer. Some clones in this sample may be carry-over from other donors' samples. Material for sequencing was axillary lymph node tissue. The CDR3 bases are TGCAGTGCTCCGCAGGGTAATTTGGATGAGCAGTTCTTC. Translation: CSAPQGNLDEQFF.